This TCR beta chain was obtained from a study of regulatory T cells in long-lasting Graves disease. Time point defined: newly diagnosed GD, antithyroid drugs for less than 3 months. Generation of the TCR library employed RNA extracted from PBMCs. The peripheral blood volume drawn was around 10 milliliters, and it was collected into EDTA tubes. HTBI primers from iRepertoire and Arm-PCR of CDR3 regions yielded the TCR beta libraries. In TCRdb, the multiplex PCR reads were re-called with MiXCR into one record per CDR3 protein. The sample shows over 500,000 distinct CDR3 sequences, approximately 15% of them seen only once. CDR3 length equals 15 residues. The germline gives CDR1 MGHRA, CDR2 YSYEKL. The V gene lost 4 bases and the J gene lost 5 bases, with 15 bases spanning the gap. This sample also belongs to another study, concerning T cells in Graves' hyperthyroidism and ophthalmopathy. That paper notes: Graves' hyperthyroidism without ophthalmopathy progression within 18 months was termed stable. Ophthalmopathy stood apart from stable hyperthyroidism in a 13 V-J model.

The receptor's source is a woman aged 25 to 39 with Graves disease. Sequences were derived from peripheral blood mononuclear cells (PBMCs), sampled at new diagnosis, from a patient treated with antithyroid drugs. This chain links TRBV4-1 with TRBJ2-1; D not resolved. CDR3 in DNA: TGCGCCAGCAGCCCAAGGTCGACTCCTAACAATGAGCAGTTCTTC. It codes for CASSPRSTPNNEQFF.